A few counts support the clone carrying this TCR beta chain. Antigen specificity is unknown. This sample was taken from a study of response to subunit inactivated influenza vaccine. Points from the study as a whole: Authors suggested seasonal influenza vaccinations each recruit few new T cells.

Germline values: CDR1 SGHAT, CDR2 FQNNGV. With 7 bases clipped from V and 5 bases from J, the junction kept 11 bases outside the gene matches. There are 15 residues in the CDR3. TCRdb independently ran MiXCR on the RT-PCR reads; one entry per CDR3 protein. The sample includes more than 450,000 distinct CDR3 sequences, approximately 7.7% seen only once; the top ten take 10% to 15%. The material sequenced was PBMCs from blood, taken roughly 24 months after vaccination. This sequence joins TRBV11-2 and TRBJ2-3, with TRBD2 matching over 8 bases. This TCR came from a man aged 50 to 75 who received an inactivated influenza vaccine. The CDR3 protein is CASILSGASRDTQYF. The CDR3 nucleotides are TGTGCCAGCATCCTTAGCGGGGCGAGTAGAGATACGCAGTATTTT.